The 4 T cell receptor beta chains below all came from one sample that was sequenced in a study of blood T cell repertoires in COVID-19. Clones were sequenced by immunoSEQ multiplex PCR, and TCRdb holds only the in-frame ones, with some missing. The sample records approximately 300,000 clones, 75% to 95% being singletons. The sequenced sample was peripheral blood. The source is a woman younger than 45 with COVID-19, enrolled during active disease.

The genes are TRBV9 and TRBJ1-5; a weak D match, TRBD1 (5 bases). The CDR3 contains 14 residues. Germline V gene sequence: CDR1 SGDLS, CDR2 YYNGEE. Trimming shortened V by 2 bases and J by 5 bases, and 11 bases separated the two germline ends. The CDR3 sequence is CASSVGQGYQPQHF. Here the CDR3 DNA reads TGTGCCAGCAGCGTGGGGCAGGGCTATCAGCCCCAGCATTTT. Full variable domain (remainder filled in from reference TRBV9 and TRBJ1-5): DSGVTQTPKHLITATGQRVTLRCSPRSGDLSVYWYQQSLDQGLQFLIQYYNGEERAKGNILERFSAQQFPDLHSELNLSSLELGDSALYFCASSVGQGYQPQHFGDGTRLSIL.

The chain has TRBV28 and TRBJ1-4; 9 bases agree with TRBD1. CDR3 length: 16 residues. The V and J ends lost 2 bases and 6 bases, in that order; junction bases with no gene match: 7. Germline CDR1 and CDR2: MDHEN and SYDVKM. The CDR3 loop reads CASSLNPGQGDEKLFF. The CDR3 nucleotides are TGTGCCAGCAGTTTAAACCCGGGACAGGGTGATGAAAAACTGTTTTTT.

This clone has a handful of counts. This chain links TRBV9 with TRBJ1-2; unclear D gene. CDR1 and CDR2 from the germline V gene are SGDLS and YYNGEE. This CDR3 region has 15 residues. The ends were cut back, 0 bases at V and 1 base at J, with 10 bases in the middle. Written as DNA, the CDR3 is TGTGCCAGCAGCGTAGACCCCACAGTTAACTATGGCTACACCTTC. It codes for CASSVDPTVNYGYTF.

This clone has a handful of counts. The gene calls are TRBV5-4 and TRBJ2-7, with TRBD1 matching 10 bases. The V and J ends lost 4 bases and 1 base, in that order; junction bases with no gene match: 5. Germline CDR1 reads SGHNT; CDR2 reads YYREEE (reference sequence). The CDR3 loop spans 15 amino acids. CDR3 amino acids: CASSRRGQGSYEQYF. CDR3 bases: TGTGCCAGCAGCCGGAGGGGACAGGGGTCCTACGAGCAGTACTTC.